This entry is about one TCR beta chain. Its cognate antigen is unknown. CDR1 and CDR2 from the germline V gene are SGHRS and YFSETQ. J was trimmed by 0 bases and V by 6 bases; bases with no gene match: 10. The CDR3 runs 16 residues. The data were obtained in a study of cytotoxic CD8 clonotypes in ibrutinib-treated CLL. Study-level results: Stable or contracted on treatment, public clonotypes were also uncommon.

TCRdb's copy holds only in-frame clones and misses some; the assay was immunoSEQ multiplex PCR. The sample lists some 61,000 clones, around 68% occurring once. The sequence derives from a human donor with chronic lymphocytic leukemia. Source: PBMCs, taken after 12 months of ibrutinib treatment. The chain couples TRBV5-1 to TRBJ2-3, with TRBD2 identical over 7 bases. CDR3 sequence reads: CASISARGGSTDTQYF. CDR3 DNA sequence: TGCGCCAGCATAAGTGCCCGCGGGGGTAGCACAGATACGCAGTATTTT.